A selection of T cell receptor beta chains follows, all from one sample in a study of radiotherapy plus CTLA-4 blockade in lung cancer. TCRdb's copy holds only in-frame clones and misses some; the assay was immunoSEQ multiplex PCR. The table includes 65,000 to 70,000 clones, 79% detected once. The sequences come from peripheral blood, collected from a patient treated with radiotherapy plus ipilimumab. The receptors derive from a human donor with non-small cell lung cancer who had a complete response to radiotherapy plus ipilimumab. Both conserved end residues are part of each CDR3. D genes are given only for firm matches. Size values are once, few and many counts, or a class for expanded clones, and some rows have none.

cdr3_aa: CASSQDFRSSGSTDTQYF; cdr3_nt: TGCGCCAGCAGCCAAGATTTTAGGAGTAGCGGGAGTACAGATACGCAGTATTTT; j_call: TRBJ2-3; v_call: TRBV4-3; d_call: TRBD2; clone_size: .
cdr3_aa: CASRGVASGTDTQYF; cdr3_nt: TGTGCCAGCAGGGGTGTGGCTAGCGGCACAGATACGCAGTATTTT; j_call: TRBJ2-3; v_call: TRBV27; d_call: .; clone_size: once
cdr3_aa: CASSVGYSSYEQYF; cdr3_nt: TGTGCCAGCAGCGTAGGATACAGCTCCTACGAGCAGTACTTC; j_call: TRBJ2-7; v_call: TRBV9; d_call: .; clone_size: .
cdr3_aa: CASSPLTGELFF; cdr3_nt: TGTGCCAGCAGCCCTCTAACCGGGGAGCTGTTTTTT; j_call: TRBJ2-2; v_call: TRBV11-2; d_call: .; clone_size: few
cdr3_aa: CASSLFQGEIGYTF; cdr3_nt: TGTGCCAGCAGTTTATTTCAGGGAGAGATTGGCTACACCTTC; j_call: TRBJ1-2; v_call: TRBV27; d_call: .; clone_size: .
cdr3_aa: CAWSPGSRGWQPQHF; cdr3_nt: TGTGCCTGGAGTCCTGGTAGCAGGGGGTGGCAGCCCCAGCATTTT; j_call: TRBJ1-5; v_call: TRBV30; d_call: TRBD1; clone_size: .
cdr3_aa: CASSFRAGKALGYNSPLHF; cdr3_nt: TGTGCCAGCAGTTTTCGGGCAGGGAAGGCGCTCGGGTATAATTCACCCCTCCACTTT; j_call: TRBJ1-6; v_call: TRBV27; d_call: .; clone_size: few
cdr3_aa: CASSDQASYEQYF; cdr3_nt: TGCGCCAGCAGTGATCAGGCCTCCTACGAGCAGTACTTC; j_call: TRBJ2-7; v_call: TRBV10-1; d_call: .; clone_size: once
cdr3_aa: CAIRGTGDTGELFF; cdr3_nt: TGTGCCATCAGAGGGACAGGGGACACCGGGGAGCTGTTTTTT; j_call: TRBJ2-2; v_call: TRBV10-3; d_call: TRBD1; clone_size: .
cdr3_aa: CASSPYFREQFF; cdr3_nt: TGTGCCAGCAGCCCCTATTTTCGTGAGCAGTTCTTC; j_call: TRBJ2-1; v_call: TRBV11-2; d_call: .; clone_size: .
cdr3_aa: CASSSRGAVYEQYF; cdr3_nt: TGTGCCAGCAGCTCCCGGGGGGCAGTTTACGAGCAGTACTTC; j_call: TRBJ2-7; v_call: TRBV2; d_call: .; clone_size: medium-sized
cdr3_aa: CASSLGLAAYNEQFF; cdr3_nt: TGTGCTAGCAGCTTAGGACTAGCGGCTTACAATGAGCAGTTCTTC; j_call: TRBJ2-1; v_call: TRBV7-7; d_call: TRBD2; clone_size: .
cdr3_aa: CASSQAEADTQYF; cdr3_nt: TGTGCCAGCAGCCAAGCCGAGGCAGATACGCAGTATTTT; j_call: TRBJ2-3; v_call: TRBV7-2; d_call: .; clone_size: .
cdr3_aa: CASSLAVGQGIDEQFF; cdr3_nt: TGTGCCAGCAGCTTAGCGGTGGGACAGGGTATCGATGAGCAGTTCTTC; j_call: TRBJ2-1; v_call: TRBV7-8; d_call: TRBD1; clone_size: once
cdr3_aa: CASRPQGNTEAFF; cdr3_nt: TGTGCCAGCAGGCCTCAGGGGAACACTGAAGCTTTCTTT; j_call: TRBJ1-1; v_call: TRBV6-5; d_call: .; clone_size: once
cdr3_aa: CASSLVWSSYNEQFF; cdr3_nt: TGTGCCAGCAGCTTAGTCTGGAGCTCCTACAATGAGCAGTTCTTC; j_call: TRBJ2-1; v_call: TRBV7-9; d_call: .; clone_size: .
cdr3_aa: CASSSVKGDTGELFF; cdr3_nt: TGTGCCAGCAGCTCCGTTAAGGGGGACACCGGGGAGCTGTTTTTT; j_call: TRBJ2-2; v_call: TRBV11-2; d_call: .; clone_size: .
cdr3_aa: CASSPGVSTDTQYF; cdr3_nt: TGTGCCAGCTCACCAGGGGTTAGCACAGATACGCAGTATTTT; j_call: TRBJ2-3; v_call: TRBV18; d_call: .; clone_size: once
cdr3_aa: CASSYSGGYGNQPQHF; cdr3_nt: TGTGCCAGCAGTTACTCGGGGGGGTACGGCAATCAGCCCCAGCATTTT; j_call: TRBJ1-5; v_call: TRBV6-5; d_call: .; clone_size: .
cdr3_aa: CASSLAGGIFETQYF; cdr3_nt: TGTGCCAGCAGCTTAGCGGGCGGGATTTTCGAGACCCAGTACTTC; j_call: TRBJ2-5; v_call: TRBV7-9; d_call: .; clone_size: .
cdr3_aa: CASSISEVFYEYF; cdr3_nt: TGTGCCAGCAGTATATCGGAAGTCTTTTATGAGTACTTC; j_call: TRBJ2-4; v_call: TRBV5-6; d_call: .; clone_size: .
cdr3_aa: CAISEFGQGVDTQYF; cdr3_nt: TGTGCCATCAGTGAGTTCGGACAGGGGGTGGATACGCAGTATTTT; j_call: TRBJ2-3; v_call: TRBV10-3; d_call: TRBD1; clone_size: .
cdr3_aa: CASSPGGIGSPLHF; cdr3_nt: TGTGCCAGCTCCCCGGGGGGGATCGGTTCACCCCTCCACTTT; j_call: TRBJ1-6; v_call: TRBV18; d_call: .; clone_size: few
cdr3_aa: CASSSSGEAQHF; cdr3_nt: TGTGCCAGCAGTTCGTCGGGGGAGGCCCAGCATTTT; j_call: TRBJ1-5; v_call: TRBV6-6; d_call: .; clone_size: .
cdr3_aa: CASSIGQYSNQPQHF; cdr3_nt: TGTGCCAGTAGTATCGGACAGTATAGCAATCAGCCCCAGCATTTT; j_call: TRBJ1-5; v_call: TRBV19; d_call: .; clone_size: once
cdr3_aa: CASSDPGQGYEQYF; cdr3_nt: TGCGCCAGCAGTGACCCGGGACAGGGTTACGAGCAGTACTTC; j_call: TRBJ2-7; v_call: TRBV10-2; d_call: TRBD1; clone_size: .
cdr3_aa: CASSVWDRGNTGELFF; cdr3_nt: TGTGCCAGCAGCGTGTGGGACAGGGGGAACACCGGGGAGCTGTTTTTT; j_call: TRBJ2-2; v_call: TRBV9; d_call: TRBD1; clone_size: .
cdr3_aa: CASSQVRLNEQFF; cdr3_nt: TGTGCCAGCAGCCAAGTAAGGCTGAATGAGCAGTTCTTC; j_call: TRBJ2-1; v_call: TRBV14; d_call: .; clone_size: .
cdr3_aa: CSVGTSGYDIQYF; cdr3_nt: TGCAGCGTTGGGACTAGCGGGTATGACATTCAGTACTTC; j_call: TRBJ2-4; v_call: TRBV29-1; d_call: TRBD2; clone_size: .
cdr3_aa: CASSLVGRRQETQYF; cdr3_nt: TGTGCCAGCAGCTTGGTGGGCAGGAGGCAAGAGACCCAGTACTTC; j_call: TRBJ2-5; v_call: TRBV7-6; d_call: .; clone_size: .
cdr3_aa: CASSLAESRETQYF; cdr3_nt: TGCGCCAGCAGCTTGGCCGAGAGCAGGGAGACCCAGTACTTC; j_call: TRBJ2-5; v_call: TRBV5-1; d_call: .; clone_size: .
cdr3_aa: CASSQGGTQQFF; cdr3_nt: TGCGCCAGCAGCCAAGGCGGGACCCAGCAGTTCTTC; j_call: TRBJ2-1; v_call: TRBV4-3; d_call: .; clone_size: .
cdr3_aa: CSGRTTQETQYF; cdr3_nt: TGCAGCGGCCGGACTACACAAGAGACCCAGTACTTC; j_call: TRBJ2-5; v_call: TRBV29-1; d_call: .; clone_size: once
cdr3_aa: CASSSTSGSFTGELFF; cdr3_nt: TGTGCCAGCAGCTCGACTAGCGGGAGTTTCACCGGGGAGCTGTTTTTT; j_call: TRBJ2-2; v_call: TRBV11-2; d_call: TRBD2; clone_size: .
cdr3_aa: CASSQVGGLLRYEQFF; cdr3_nt: TGCGCCAGCAGCCAAGTGGGGGGTCTCTTGCGCTATGAGCAGTTCTTC; j_call: TRBJ2-1; v_call: TRBV4-1; d_call: .; clone_size: .
cdr3_aa: CASSPLMHEGGYTF; cdr3_nt: TGTGCCAGCTCACCATTAATGCATGAGGGTGGCTACACCTTC; j_call: TRBJ1-2; v_call: TRBV18; d_call: .; clone_size: few
cdr3_aa: CAISADPPSSGANVLTF; cdr3_nt: TGTGCCATCAGCGCGGACCCGCCTTCCTCTGGGGCCAACGTCCTGACTTTC; j_call: TRBJ2-6; v_call: TRBV10-3; d_call: .; clone_size: .
cdr3_aa: CASSLSIPLVAGGRGTEAFF; cdr3_nt: TGTGCCAGCAGCTTATCTATTCCCCTTGTCGCAGGGGGCAGGGGCACTGAAGCTTTCTTT; j_call: TRBJ1-1; v_call: TRBV7-8; d_call: TRBD1; clone_size: .
cdr3_aa: CASSRAGGRETQYF; cdr3_nt: TGTGCCAGTAGTCGAGCGGGGGGGCGGGAGACCCAGTACTTC; j_call: TRBJ2-5; v_call: TRBV7-2; d_call: TRBD2; clone_size: .
cdr3_aa: CASSQEWTSIETQYF; cdr3_nt: TGCGCCAGCAGCCAAGAATGGACTAGCATAGAGACCCAGTACTTC; j_call: TRBJ2-5; v_call: TRBV4-3; d_call: TRBD2; clone_size: .
cdr3_aa: CASSENRETGELFF; cdr3_nt: TGTGCCAGCAGTGAAAACAGGGAGACCGGGGAGCTGTTTTTT; j_call: TRBJ2-2; v_call: TRBV25-1; d_call: .; clone_size: .
cdr3_aa: CAWSSFRIELQETQYF; cdr3_nt: TGTGCCTGGAGCTCTTTCAGGATCGAGTTACAAGAGACCCAGTACTTC; j_call: TRBJ2-5; v_call: TRBV30; d_call: .; clone_size: .
cdr3_aa: CASKGGPAKNIQYF; cdr3_nt: TGTGCCAGCAAGGGGGGGCCAGCCAAAAACATTCAGTACTTC; j_call: TRBJ2-4; v_call: TRBV2; d_call: .; clone_size: .
cdr3_aa: CASSSRQGEKLFF; cdr3_nt: TGCGCCAGCAGCTCCCGACAGGGTGAAAAACTGTTTTTT; j_call: TRBJ1-4; v_call: TRBV4-3; d_call: TRBD1; clone_size: .
cdr3_aa: CASSFEFSSYNEQFF; cdr3_nt: TGTGCCAGCAGCTTTGAGTTTAGCTCCTACAATGAGCAGTTCTTC; j_call: TRBJ2-1; v_call: TRBV11-3; d_call: .; clone_size: .
cdr3_aa: CASSSSRTNEKLFF; cdr3_nt: TGTGCCAGCAGTTCATCTCGAACTAATGAAAAACTGTTTTTT; j_call: TRBJ1-4; v_call: TRBV6-6; d_call: .; clone_size: .
cdr3_aa: CASSPVAGSNEQYF; cdr3_nt: TGTGCCAGCTCACCAGTGGCCGGGTCCAACGAGCAGTACTTC; j_call: TRBJ2-7; v_call: TRBV18; d_call: .; clone_size: .
cdr3_aa: CASSQVTGGRQPQHF; cdr3_nt: TGTGCCAGCAGCCAAGTGACAGGGGGCCGTCAGCCCCAGCATTTT; j_call: TRBJ1-5; v_call: TRBV7-2; d_call: TRBD1; clone_size: .
cdr3_aa: CASSFPRDRGSNTGELFF; cdr3_nt: TGCGCCAGCAGCTTCCCCCGGGACAGAGGGTCTAACACCGGGGAGCTGTTTTTT; j_call: TRBJ2-2; v_call: TRBV5-1; d_call: TRBD1; clone_size: .
cdr3_aa: CASSIAGIGNQPQHF; cdr3_nt: TGTGCCAGTAGTATCGCGGGGATCGGCAATCAGCCCCAGCATTTT; j_call: TRBJ1-5; v_call: TRBV19; d_call: .; clone_size: .
cdr3_aa: CASSVRDRGTDTQYF; cdr3_nt: TGTGCCAGCAGTGTCCGGGACAGGGGGACAGATACGCAGTATTTT; j_call: TRBJ2-3; v_call: TRBV2; d_call: TRBD1; clone_size: .
cdr3_aa: CASSPGQVSTDTQYF; cdr3_nt: TGTGCCAGCTCACCAGGCCAGGTTAGCACAGATACGCAGTATTTT; j_call: TRBJ2-3; v_call: TRBV18; d_call: .; clone_size: few
cdr3_aa: CASSLSGGRSAEQYF; cdr3_nt: TGCGCCAGCAGCTTGTCAGGGGGCCGGTCGGCCGAGCAGTACTTC; j_call: TRBJ2-7; v_call: TRBV5-1; d_call: TRBD1; clone_size: .
cdr3_aa: CASSVGLRGSYEQYF; cdr3_nt: TGTGCCAGCAGCGTAGGTCTTCGTGGCAGCTACGAGCAGTACTTC; j_call: TRBJ2-7; v_call: TRBV9; d_call: .; clone_size: .
cdr3_aa: CASSLEGQVNEKLFF; cdr3_nt: TGTGCCAGCAGCTTAGAGGGGCAGGTTAATGAAAAACTGTTTTTT; j_call: TRBJ1-4; v_call: TRBV7-8; d_call: .; clone_size: .
cdr3_aa: CASSLAGGSEKLFF; cdr3_nt: TGCGCCAGCAGCTTGGCCGGGGGATCCGAAAAACTGTTTTTT; j_call: TRBJ1-4; v_call: TRBV5-1; d_call: .; clone_size: .
cdr3_aa: CASSLQTGGVGETQYF; cdr3_nt: TGTGCCAGCAGCTTACAGACAGGGGGCGTGGGGGAGACCCAGTACTTC; j_call: TRBJ2-5; v_call: TRBV11-3; d_call: TRBD1; clone_size: .
cdr3_aa: CASNPSRQGNTDTQYF; cdr3_nt: TGTGCCAGCAACCCCTCGCGGCAGGGGAACACAGATACGCAGTATTTT; j_call: TRBJ2-3; v_call: TRBV11-3; d_call: .; clone_size: .
cdr3_aa: CASSPVARRPATNEKLFF; cdr3_nt: TGTGCCAGCTCACCAGTCGCCAGGCGGCCTGCAACTAATGAAAAACTGTTTTTT; j_call: TRBJ1-4; v_call: TRBV18; d_call: .; clone_size: .
cdr3_aa: CASSRGQTAKNIQYF; cdr3_nt: TGTGCCAGCAGTAGGGGACAGACCGCCAAAAACATTCAGTACTTC; j_call: TRBJ2-4; v_call: TRBV6-5; d_call: TRBD1; clone_size: .